This T cell receptor beta chain is from a study of T cell repertoires in cytomegalovirus infection. Study in general: TCR beta signatures that were public indicated CMV infection and matching HLA type.

TCRdb reprocessed the reads with MiXCR, giving one entry per CDR3 protein. Of more than 90,000 distinct CDR3 sequences in the sample, roughly a tenth were seen once. The CDR3 is 15 amino acids. Trimming took off 4 bases at V and 7 bases at J, with 19 bases between the two ends. Germline V CDR1 and CDR2: SGHAT, FQNNGV. This clonotype was seen more than once but under ten times. Its specificity is unknown. The study's findings and limits: Dominating the ex vivo response were TCR beta clonotypes that were CMV-specific and HLA-C-restricted.

The chain carries TRBV11-2 and TRBJ2-5, with D maybe TRBD2 (6 bases). The source material was PBMCs, sequenced either directly or after in vitro stimulation (not recorded which). This TCR was sampled from a human donor in good health (CMV status not recorded). Some clones in this sample may be carry-over from other donors' samples. CDR3 sequence: CASSSGTDPGGTQYF. The CDR3 DNA reads as TGTGCCAGCAGCTCTGGGACCGACCCCGGGGGGACCCAGTACTTC.